This TCR beta chain was retrieved from a study of CD8 T cells in Susac syndrome. RNA in amounts of about 0.45 to 1 ug was reverse transcribed with random hexamers. Using its own MiXCR run on the immunoSEQ multiplex PCR reads, TCRdb lists one record per CDR3 protein. The repertoire has some 150,000 distinct CDR3 sequences, just under 95% of them found once; the top ten carry 0.14%. Study-level points and caveats: The authors found no clonal expansion in Susac syndrome CD4+ T cell repertoires.

In this sample, this clonotype turned up a few times. Antigen: not known. Diagnostic criteria for definite or probable disease, in their recently defined form, were met by the patients with Susac syndrome. The sample was CD4+ T cells from PBMCs. The TCR was taken from a human donor with Susac syndrome.

In nucleotides, the CDR3 is TGTGCCAGTAGGGATCTGAGCAATCAGCCCCAGCATTTT. Its translation is CASRDLSNQPQHF. The rearrangement uses TRBV6-1 and TRBJ1-5; D remains unclear. Germline V lookup: CDR1 MNHNS, CDR2 SASEGT. V was clipped by 9 bases and J by 1 base, with 10 bases between them. The CDR3 extends over 13 amino acids.